The rows below give T cell receptor beta chains drawn from one sample of a study of blood T cells in healthy people across ages. TCRdb processed the 5' RACE reads anew with MiXCR; each CDR3 protein has one entry. Among hundreds of thousands of distinct CDR3 sequences listed, around two fifths were seen once. The sample consisted of blood. These receptors all come from an elderly man in good health. Each CDR3 is given with its conserved first and last residue. A D gene is named only where the DNA matches it firmly. Only part of the rows carry a size: once, few, many, or a class if the clone is expanded.

V: TRBV3-1; D: .; J: TRBJ2-5; size: .; DNA: TGTGCCAGCAGCCCGGCCCGGGGCCTCCAAGAGACCCAGTACTTC; CDR3: CASSPARGLQETQYF
V: TRBV29-1; D: .; J: TRBJ2-1; size: .; DNA: TGCAGCGTTAGAGGGACCGACGGCGGCCCCAGTGAGCAGTTCTTC; CDR3: CSVRGTDGGPSEQFF
V: TRBV9; D: TRBD1; J: TRBJ1-5; size: .; DNA: TGTGCCAGCAGCGCCGAGACAGGGGGGAAAGATGAGGGCCGCCAGCCCCAGCATTTT; CDR3: CASSAETGGKDEGRQPQHF
V: TRBV28; D: .; J: TRBJ1-6; size: .; DNA: TGTGCCAGCAGTTTAGCCTGGGGGGATTCACCCCTCCACTTT; CDR3: CASSLAWGDSPLHF
V: TRBV25-1; D: TRBD1; J: TRBJ2-4; size: .; DNA: TGTGCCAGCAGTGAATGGGACAGGCGGATAGCCAAAAACATTCAGTACTTC; CDR3: CASSEWDRRIAKNIQYF
V: TRBV5-1; D: .; J: TRBJ2-7; size: few; DNA: TGCGCCAGCAGCACAGGGACTACCATTTCCTACGAGCAGTACTTC; CDR3: CASSTGTTISYEQYF
V: TRBV12-3/TRBV12-4; D: .; J: TRBJ2-5; size: few; DNA: TGTGCCAGCAGCCCGCCCCTGTTCCAAGAGACCCAGTACTTC; CDR3: CASSPPLFQETQYF
V: TRBV7-2; D: TRBD2; J: TRBJ2-7; size: .; DNA: TGTGCCAGCAGCCCCAGAGGCTCTAGCGGGGGTTACGAGCAGTACTTC; CDR3: CASSPRGSSGGYEQYF
V: TRBV20-1; D: .; J: TRBJ1-5; size: once; DNA: TGCAGTGCTAGTGGCAGGGCGGAACGCCAGCCCCAGCATTTT; CDR3: CSASGRAERQPQHF
V: TRBV7-9; D: .; J: TRBJ1-2; size: few; DNA: TGTGCCAGCAGCTTTTCAACAGGGTCGTCAAGTGGCTACACCTTC; CDR3: CASSFSTGSSSGYTF
V: TRBV29-1; D: TRBD2; J: TRBJ2-7; size: .; DNA: TGCAGCGTTGTCGGGCGGGAGGTCTACGAGCAGTACTTC; CDR3: CSVVGREVYEQYF
V: TRBV4-3; D: TRBD1; J: TRBJ1-2; size: .; DNA: TGCGCCAGCAGCCAAGACACAGGGGGATCCTACGGCTACACCTTC; CDR3: CASSQDTGGSYGYTF
V: TRBV29-1; D: .; J: TRBJ2-5; size: .; DNA: TGCAGCGTGGAGGGAACTAGCAGAGAGACCCAGTACTTC; CDR3: CSVEGTSRETQYF
V: TRBV12-3/TRBV12-4; D: .; J: TRBJ2-3; size: .; DNA: TGTGCCAGCAGTTTAAAGAGATCTAGCGTATACACAGATACGCAGTATTTT; CDR3: CASSLKRSSVYTDTQYF
V: TRBV7-8; D: .; J: TRBJ2-7; size: .; DNA: TGTGCCAGCAGCCCTAGGACACCCTCCTACGAGCAGTACTTC; CDR3: CASSPRTPSYEQYF
V: TRBV20-1; D: TRBD2; J: TRBJ2-5; size: once; DNA: TGCAGTGCCCTAGCGGGGGGTTGGGAGACCCAGTACTTC; CDR3: CSALAGGWETQYF
V: TRBV7-2; D: .; J: TRBJ2-3; size: few; DNA: TGTGCCAGCAGCTCTACGCGATACACAGATACGCAGTATTTT; CDR3: CASSSTRYTDTQYF
V: TRBV7-3; D: TRBD2; J: TRBJ2-2; size: .; DNA: TGTGCCAGCAGCTCCACTAGCGCCACCGGGGAGCTGTTTTTT; CDR3: CASSSTSATGELFF
V: TRBV9; D: TRBD1; J: TRBJ1-6; size: .; DNA: TGTGCCAGCAGCGCCGACGCGGGGCAGGGGGCAAATAATTCACCCCTCCACTTT; CDR3: CASSADAGQGANNSPLHF
V: TRBV28; D: .; J: TRBJ1-4; size: .; DNA: TGTGCCAGCAATGTGACTCCGGGAGGTGAAAAACTGTTTTTT; CDR3: CASNVTPGGEKLFF
V: TRBV7-2; D: .; J: TRBJ1-5; size: few; DNA: TGTGCCAGCAGCCAAGCCCTGGGACAGCCCCAGCATTTT; CDR3: CASSQALGQPQHF
V: TRBV20-1; D: .; J: TRBJ2-7; size: few; DNA: TGCAGTGCTATTCTCGCGGATCCTTCCTATAACGAGCAGTACTTC; CDR3: CSAILADPSYNEQYF
V: TRBV12-3/TRBV12-4; D: .; J: TRBJ2-1; size: .; DNA: TGTGCCAGCAGCTTCCAGGGGGGGGCTGTAGTTGAGCAGTTCTTC; CDR3: CASSFQGGAVVEQFF
V: TRBV27; D: TRBD1; J: TRBJ2-5; size: .; DNA: TGTGCCAGCAGTTTGAGTGGGACAGGGTACCAAGAGACCCAGTACTTC; CDR3: CASSLSGTGYQETQYF
V: TRBV7-8; D: TRBD2; J: TRBJ2-5; size: .; DNA: TGTGCCAGCAGCGTCGATATACTGGGAGGGGCGAAAGAGACCCAGTACTTC; CDR3: CASSVDILGGAKETQYF
V: TRBV6-2/TRBV6-3; D: TRBD1; J: TRBJ2-1; size: .; DNA: TGTGCCAGCAGTTACGAGGGGACAGGGGGCCGCAATGAGCAGTTCTTC; CDR3: CASSYEGTGGRNEQFF